Below, 18 T cell receptor beta chains from the same sample are listed, as sequenced in a study of cytomegalovirus exposure and HLA in healthy donors. This PCR relied on a set of 60 Vbeta primers and 13 Jbeta primers. Sequencing was performed with immunoSEQ multiplex PCR; in TCRdb, only in-frame clones are kept and a portion is missing. The sample has approximately 82,000 clones, 74% seen once. The sequenced material came from PBMCs. These TCRs come from a woman aged 45-65 years in good health and CMV-seropositive.

This clone was counted between two and nine times. This chain uses TRBV27 with TRBJ2-5, with 12 bases identical to TRBD2. The tail of the sequence fits TRBJ2-7 better, so the J call may be wrong. CDR1 is MNHEY, CDR2 SMNVEV, per germline (reference sequence). The length of the CDR3 is 15 residues. CDR3 sequence reads: CASSLTSGSRYEQYF. CDR3 nucleotide sequence: TGTGCCAGCAGTTTGACTAGCGGGAGTCGTTACGAGCAGTACTTC.

The chain couples TRBV28 to TRBJ1-5, with D possibly matching TRBD1 (5 bases). CDR3 length equals 15 residues. V shed 6 bases and J shed 4 bases, with 16 bases lying between them. The germline CDR1 and CDR2 sequences are MDHEN and SYDVKM. The CDR3 coding sequence is TGTGCCAGCAGCCGGGACTCTGGAGATAATCAGCCCCAGCATTTT. Its translation is CASSRDSGDNQPQHF. Complete variable domain (other parts from reference TRBV28 and TRBJ1-5): DVKVTQSSRYLVKRTGEKVFLECVQDMDHENMFWYRQDPGLGLRLIYFSYDVKMKEKGDIPEGYSVSREKKERFSLILESASTNQTSMYLCASSRDSGDNQPQHFGDGTRLSIL.

Points on this clone: The conserved closing phenylalanine or tryptophan is absent in this CDR3, likely reflecting a read error. The chain joins TRBV5-1 to TRBJ2-7; a possible D gene is TRBD1 (6 bases). Germline V gene lookup returns CDR1 SGHRS and CDR2 YFSETQ. The CDR3 loop spans 14 amino acids. V shed 1 base and J shed 5 bases, with 13 bases lying between them. CDR3: CASSLRQGKNEQYL. DNA for the CDR3: TGCGCCAGCAGCTTGCGGCAGGGGAAGAACGAGCAGTACCTC.

Only one count was recorded for this clone. The rearrangement uses TRBV5-1 and TRBJ2-6; 10 nucleotides align to TRBD1. The germline V gene encodes CDR1 SGHRS and CDR2 YFSETQ. The trim removed 4 bases at V and 2 bases at J, leaving 6 bases unmatched. CDR3 length: 17 residues. CDR3 nucleotides: TGCGCCAGCAGCACTGGGACAGGGGTCCCTGGGGCCAACGTCCTGACTTTC. It encodes CASSTGTGVPGANVLTF.

This sequence joins TRBV6-1 and TRBJ1-2; D gene ambiguous. Trimming removed 6 bases from V and 4 bases from J, with 12 bases in between. The length of the CDR3 is 13 residues. Germline CDR1 MNHNS, CDR2 SASEGT. CDR3 loop: CASSVPPGYGYTF. The DNA for the CDR3 is TGTGCCAGCAGCGTCCCGCCGGGCTATGGCTACACCTTC.

This clone was counted once. The V call is TRBV6-5, the J call TRBJ1-1; D is ambiguous. Germline V gives CDR1 MNHEY, CDR2 SVGAGI. The CDR3 covers 15 residues. The V and J ends lost 5 bases and 8 bases respectively, with 21 bases between them. The CDR3 DNA follows: TGTGCCAGCAGTATCCGACGGAGGGTTCCCGCCGAAGCTTTCTTT. Translating it yields CASSIRRRVPAEAFF.

This sequence joins TRBV2 and TRBJ2-1, with 7 positions matching TRBD2. The CDR3 length is 12 residues. The V and J ends lost 4 bases and 10 bases, in that order; junction bases with no gene match: 4. Germline lookup yields CDR1 SNHLY and CDR2 FYNNEI. CDR3 DNA sequence: TGTGCCAGCAGTGTGGACGGGAGGGAGCAGTTCTTC. This translates into CASSVDGREQFF.

V and J are TRBV28 and TRBJ1-2; D uncertain. V was trimmed by 4 bases and J by 4 bases, leaving 13 bases between them. In germline, CDR1 is MDHEN, CDR2 SYDVKM. The CDR3 is 14 residues long. CDR3 loop: CASSWGDSGYGYTF. The CDR3 nucleotides read TGTGCCAGCAGTTGGGGAGACTCTGGCTATGGCTACACCTTC.

J is TRBJ1-1 and V is TRBV5-4; D gene unclear. Germline V gene data show CDR1 as SGHNT and CDR2 as YYREEE (reference sequence). V lost 0 bases to trimming and J lost 5 bases, with 11 bases between them. The CDR3 has 14 amino acids. The chain's CDR3 is CASSLDSGSTEAFF. In nucleotides, the CDR3 is TGTGCCAGCAGCTTGGACAGCGGCTCGACTGAAGCTTTCTTT.

The chain couples TRBV5-4 to TRBJ2-7; no firm D call. The V gene lost 4 bases and the J gene lost 5 bases, with 10 bases spanning the gap. The CDR3 contains 12 residues. CDR1 is SGHNT, CDR2 YYREEE, per germline (reference sequence). CDR3 amino acids: CASSPNVHEQYF. DNA of the CDR3: TGTGCCAGCAGCCCAAATGTCCACGAGCAGTACTTC. Full variable domain (rest looked up from reference TRBV5-4 and TRBJ2-7): ETGVTQSPTHLIKTRGQQVTLRCSSQSGHNTVSWYQQALGQGPQFIFQYYREEENGRGNFPPRFSGLQFPNYSSELNVNALELDDSALYLCASSPNVHEQYFGPGTRLTVT.

V usage is TRBV10-3 and J usage is TRBJ2-5; the match to TRBD1 covers 7 bases. The CDR3 loop spans 15 amino acids. CDR1 is ENHRY, CDR2 SYGVKD, per germline. V shed 4 bases and J 2 bases; nucleotides not matched to a gene: 7. The CDR3 loop reads CAISGRQGIQETQYF. The CDR3 DNA follows: TGTGCCATCAGTGGGAGACAGGGAATACAAGAGACCCAGTACTTC.

The rearrangement uses TRBV6-1 and TRBJ2-7, with 7 bases fitting TRBD2. The CDR3 consists of 12 residues. Per the germline V gene, CDR1 is MNHNS and CDR2 is SASEGT. V gave up 8 bases and J gave up 5 bases; unmatched junction bases: 6. The DNA for the CDR3 is TGTGCCAGCTCATCCCGGGGGGACGAGCAGTACTTC. Residues: CASSSRGDEQYF.

The gene calls are TRBV10-2 and TRBJ2-7, with 7 bases lining up with TRBD1. The CDR3 runs to 13 residues. Germline V gene data show CDR1 as WSHSY and CDR2 as SAAADI. V lost 3 bases to trimming and J lost 4 bases; unmatched junction nucleotides: 3. CDR3 bases: TGCGCCAGCAGTGAAAGACAGGGTTACGAGCAGTACTTC. This gives the protein CASSERQGYEQYF.

The CDR3 region is CASATDRAVSYEQYF. The CDR3 DNA follows: TGTGCCAGCGCCACGGACAGGGCCGTCTCCTACGAGCAGTACTTC. The rearrangement joins TRBV27 to TRBJ2-7; 8 bases line up with TRBD1. The CDR3 contains 15 residues. Trimming took 8 bases from V and 0 from J; bases not matched to a gene: 9. Germline V lookup: CDR1 MNHEY, CDR2 SMNVEV (reference sequence).

The V call is TRBV6-5, the J call TRBJ1-5; D possibly corresponds to TRBD1 (6 bases). The germline CDR1 and CDR2 sequences are MNHEY and SVGAGI. Trimming removed 6 bases at V and 6 bases at J, with 15 bases between. CDR3 length: 14 residues. CDR3 in DNA: TGTGCCAGCAGCGATGGGGGGGGCACTCAGCCCCAGCATTTT. It translates to CASSDGGGTQPQHF.

The chain is built from TRBV19 and TRBJ1-4; D gene ambiguous. There are 15 residues in the CDR3. V lost 3 bases, J lost 2 bases, and 10 bases lay in between. The V gene's germline CDR1 is LNHDA and CDR2 SQIVND (reference sequence). CDR3 amino acids: CASSMNARTNEKLFF. CDR3 in DNA: TGTGCCAGTAGTATGAATGCCAGGACTAATGAAAAACTGTTTTTT. The whole variable domain, remainder taken from reference TRBV19 and TRBJ1-4, is DGGITQSPKYLFRKEGQNVTLSCEQNLNHDAMYWYRQDPGQGLRLIYYSQIVNDFQKGDIAEGYSVSREKKESFPLTVTSAQKNPTAFYLCASSMNARTNEKLFFGSGTQLSVL.

The chain joins TRBV19 to TRBJ2-1; 11 nucleotides match TRBD2. The V gene end was trimmed by 5 bases and the J gene end by 9 bases; junction bases not matched to a gene: 6. The germline V gene has CDR1 LNHDA and CDR2 SQIVND (reference sequence). The CDR3 spans 14 residues. The CDR3: CASSVAGGPSEQFF. The CDR3 DNA sequence: TGTGCCAGTAGTGTAGCGGGAGGGCCGAGTGAGCAGTTCTTC.

This clone was counted only a few times. The CDR3 loop is CASRREILNTEAFF. The DNA for the CDR3 is TGTGCCAGCAGGAGGGAAATCTTGAACACTGAAGCTTTCTTT. V is TRBV6-1 and J is TRBJ1-1; D gene uncertain. The CDR3 length is 14 residues. Germline V gene sequence: CDR1 MNHNS, CDR2 SASEGT. Trimming removed 6 bases at V and 0 bases at J, with 11 bases between.